This entry features one T cell receptor (beta chain) sequence. Per the original methods: Amplification with reference gene primers provided the estimates of nucleated cell counts. The repertoire was sequenced with immunoSEQ multiplex PCR; TCRdb's copy has only in-frame clones and lacks some. V and J calls and clone size are copied from that table; D and trimming were computed from the DNA. Counted here are 300,000 to 350,000 clones, about nine tenths occurring once; the ten biggest clones make up roughly 2.3%. The junction had 8 bases not matched to a gene; V was cut back by 6 bases and J by 1 base. CDR3 length: 15 residues. CDR1 ENHRY and CDR2 SYGVKD come from the germline V gene. This entry comes from a study of blood T cell repertoires in COVID-19. Study-wide context: Specimens from acute and convalescent COVID-19 originated in the United States, Italy and Spain. From T cells, B-cell-depleted T cells, or PBMCs came the material, which was cDNA or gDNA.

Sequencing input: peripheral blood. The chain recombines TRBV10-3 with TRBJ2-7; 8 bases align to TRBD2. The sequence derives from a man aged 18 to 30 with active or convalescent COVID-19. The CDR3 nucleotides are TGTGCCATCAGAGACGGCGGGAGGACTTCCTACGAGCAGTACTTC. Encoded protein: CAIRDGGRTSYEQYF.